This paragraph reports one T cell receptor (beta chain). Its specificity is unknown. Here immunoSEQ multiplex PCR was the method, and the copy in TCRdb shows in-frame clones only, minus some. The data show approximately 120,000 clones, around four fifths seen once. About 2 micrograms of genomic DNA came from cryopreserved PBMCs for TCR beta libraries. The data originate from a study of cytotoxic CD8 clonotypes in ibrutinib-treated CLL. Overall study findings and caveats: Public clonotypes (which were uncommon) either contracted or remained stable on treatment.

V gave up 5 bases and J gave up 4 bases, with 17 bases separating them. The CDR3 covers 15 residues. CDR1 is SGHTA, CDR2 FQGNSA, per germline. Material: PBMCs, obtained after 24 months of ibrutinib treatment. The V and J genes are TRBV7-2 and TRBJ1-2; possible D gene TRBD1, 5 bases. The receptor was derived from a human donor with chronic lymphocytic leukemia. CDR3 in DNA: TGTGCCAGCAGCCCGGGTGGGGGGGAAATCTATGGCTACACCTTC. Its translation is CASSPGGGEIYGYTF.